The clone carrying this T cell receptor (beta chain) was detected a few times. This entry is derived from a study of T-cell reconstitution after alpha-beta-depleted transplantation in children. Trimming cost V 5 bases and J 1 base, with 9 bases left between them. CDR1 is MGHRA, CDR2 YSYEKL, per germline. This CDR3 is built from 13 residues. As it was prepared, the TCRbeta library received unique molecular identifiers. TCRdb reanalysed the PCR reads using MiXCR and keeps one entry per CDR3 protein. Of some 390,000 distinct CDR3 sequences in the sample, around 21% were seen once. The chain couples TRBV4-1 to TRBJ2-7; possible D gene TRBD2, 6 bases. The sample here was PBMCs from the stem cell graft donor, taken from the stem cell graft. The clonotype was recovered from a human donor who donated a stem cell graft to a child with acute myeloid leukemia. The CDR3 bases are TGCGCCAGCAGCGAGGGACTTTCCTACGAGCAGTACTTC. It yields the protein CASSEGLSYEQYF.